The present T cell receptor beta chain was sequenced within a study of cytomegalovirus exposure and HLA in healthy donors. Overall study context: Most donors, 81% of a few hundred genotyped, fell in the Caucasian-associated ancestry cluster.

CDR1 and CDR2 (germline): SQVTM, ANQGSEA. Trimming took off 4 bases at V and 4 bases at J, with 10 bases between the two ends. The CDR3 length is 12 residues. PCR used 60 Vbeta primers and 13 Jbeta primers. Produced via immunoSEQ multiplex PCR; TCRdb's table is partial and in-frame only. Its listing shows tens of thousands of clones. The sequence was obtained from a man in his forties in good health and CMV-seronegative. The rearrangement links TRBV29-1 to TRBJ1-1; D is undetermined. Sequencing was done on a sample of PBMCs. The CDR3 region has the DNA TGCAGCGTTGGGCGGGAAGGCACTGAAGCTTTCTTT. This encodes CSVGREGTEAFF. The entire variable domain, with the rest obtained from reference TRBV29-1 and TRBJ1-1, is as follows: SAVISQKPSRDICQRGTSLTIQCQVDSQVTMMFWYRQQPGQSLTLIATANQGSEATYESGFVIDKFPISRPNLTFSTLTVSNMSPEDSSIYLCSVGREGTEAFFGQGTRLTVV.